The 31 T cell receptor beta chains presented below share a single source sample, sequenced in a study of cytomegalovirus exposure and HLA in healthy donors. Sequencing used immunoSEQ multiplex PCR; TCRdb keeps in-frame clones, though not all of them. The data contain approximately 210,000 clones, about 91% of them singletons. The specimen sequenced was PBMCs. All receptors come from a woman between 18 and 29 years old in good health and CMV-seronegative.

The chain employs TRBV23-1 and TRBJ2-5; D may be TRBD2 (5 bases). TRBV23-1 carries the ORF label, with uncertain function. V was pared by 4 bases and J by 5 bases, with 11 bases between. This CDR3 comprises 13 residues. CDR3 DNA sequence: TGCGCCAGCAGTCGGAGGATTTGGGAGACCCAGTACTTC. Translated: CASSRRIWETQYF.

In this sample, this clone turned up a few times. V usage is TRBV6-5 and J usage is TRBJ2-7; D possibly corresponds to TRBD1 (5 bases). V lost 8 bases to trimming and J lost 3 bases, with 8 bases between them. This CDR3 spans 11 amino acids. Germline V gene lookup returns CDR1 MNHEY and CDR2 SVGAGI. The CDR3 DNA follows: TGTGCCAGCTTCCAGGGCTACGAGCAGTACTTC. It translates to CASFQGYEQYF.

The genes are TRBV15 and TRBJ1-2, with 7 positions matching TRBD1. The V gene end was trimmed by 1 base and the J gene end by 2 bases; junction bases not matched to a gene: 7. Germline CDR1 LNHNV, CDR2 YYDKDF (reference sequence). The CDR3 runs 16 residues. CDR3 residues: CATSRGQGYANYGYTF. The DNA of the CDR3 is TGTGCCACCAGCAGAGGACAGGGTTATGCGAACTATGGCTACACCTTC. Combining the CDR3 with reference TRBV15 and TRBJ1-2 gives the whole variable domain DAMVIQNPRYQVTQFGKPVTLSCSQTLNHNVMYWYQQKSSQAPKLLFHYYDKDFNNEADTPDNFQSRRPNTSFCFLDIRSPGLGDTAMYLCATSRGQGYANYGYTFGSGTRLTVV.

The chain links TRBV4-1 to TRBJ1-4; D is uncertain. The CDR3 is 15 residues long. V was shortened by 1 base and J by 2 bases, with 8 bases between the two germline ends. The germline V gene has CDR1 MGHRA and CDR2 YSYEKL. CDR3 nucleotide sequence: TGCGCCAGCAGCCAAGTACCGGGGACTAATGAAAAACTGTTTTTT. Its protein is CASSQVPGTNEKLFF.

The chain couples TRBV4-1 to TRBJ2-7; a possible D gene is TRBD1 (5 bases). This CDR3 region has 17 residues. Per germline, CDR1 MGHRA and CDR2 YSYEKL. The V and J ends lost 5 bases and 0 bases respectively, with 20 bases between them. In DNA, the CDR3 is TGCGCCAGCAGCTCCATGTTTCGGACACTAAGCTCCTACGAGCAGTACTTC. Protein product: CASSSMFRTLSSYEQYF.

About this clone: The identical CDR3 is also encoded by other nucleotide sequences in the sample. The chain links TRBV9 to TRBJ2-7; 8 positions agree with TRBD1. The germline CDR1 and CDR2 sequences are SGDLS and YYNGEE. This CDR3 is built from 12 residues. V shed 3 bases, J shed 4 bases, and the junction held 0 bases outside the gene matches. CDR3 nucleotides: TGTGCCAGCAGCGGACAGGGGTACGAGCAGTACTTC. Protein: CASSGQGYEQYF.

The rearrangement joins TRBV29-1 to TRBJ2-2, with 7 bases identical to TRBD2. V dropped 7 bases and J dropped 6; count of bases not matched to a gene: 8. The V gene's germline CDR1 is SQVTM and CDR2 ANQGSEA. CDR3 size: 13 residues. The CDR3 is CSASGTNSGELFF. The DNA of the CDR3 is TGCAGCGCGTCCGGGACTAACTCCGGGGAGCTGTTTTTT.

V usage is TRBV4-3 and J usage is TRBJ1-1, with unresolved D. The CDR3 sequence is 16 residues long. Germline CDR1 LGHNA, CDR2 YSLEER. The V end lost 1 base, the J end lost 1 base, and 13 bases lay between the germline ends. DNA for the CDR3: TGCGCCAGCAGCCAAGCTTTCCGGGGTGGGAACACTGAAGCTTTCTTT. Protein: CASSQAFRGGNTEAFF.

This rearrangement joins TRBV28 to TRBJ2-6; TRBD1 might be the D (6 bases). Deletions cut 10 bases from V and 0 bases from J, with 13 bases between. This CDR3 region has 15 residues. Germline CDR1 MDHEN, CDR2 SYDVKM. CDR3 amino acids: CATSTGSSGANVLTF. The CDR3, as DNA: TGTGCCACCTCCACAGGGTCCTCTGGGGCCAACGTCCTGACTTTC.

The chain recombines TRBV7-6 with TRBJ2-7; 10 bases map to TRBD2. This CDR3 has 16 residues. V shed 4 bases, J shed 4 bases, and the junction held 10 bases outside the gene matches. Germline-derived CDR1 and CDR2 are SGHVS and FNYEAQ. The CDR3 nucleotides are TGTGCCAGCAGCTCATTCGTGGCTAGCGGGAGTTACGAGCAGTACTTC. As protein: CASSSFVASGSYEQYF.

This chain uses TRBV19 with TRBJ2-1; D is unclear. This CDR3 has 13 residues. V lost 7 bases, J lost 5 bases, and 12 bases lay in between. Germline loops: CDR1 LNHDA, CDR2 SQIVND (reference sequence). The CDR3 DNA reads as TGTGCCAGTAAAGAGCAGCGAAACAATGAGCAGTTCTTC. Encoded protein: CASKEQRNNEQFF. The full variable domain, with the rest looked up from reference TRBV19 and TRBJ2-1, is DGGITQSPKYLFRKEGQNVTLSCEQNLNHDAMYWYRQDPGQGLRLIYYSQIVNDFQKGDIAEGYSVSREKKESFPLTVTSAQKNPTAFYLCASKEQRNNEQFFGPGTRLTVL.

The chain is built from TRBV27 and TRBJ1-1; D is ambiguous. The CDR3 is 14 amino acids. CDR1 and CDR2 (germline): MNHEY, SMNVEV (reference sequence). V was trimmed by 3 bases and J by 1 base, leaving 9 bases between them. The CDR3 spells CASSFGSGNTEAFF. CDR3 coding DNA: TGTGCCAGCAGTTTCGGGTCGGGGAACACTGAAGCTTTCTTT.

V and J are TRBV27 and TRBJ2-2; 9 bases match TRBD2. Germline-derived CDR1 and CDR2 are MNHEY and SMNVEV (reference sequence). CDR3 length: 15 residues. The ends lost 5 bases at V and 3 bases at J; junction bases unmatched: 4. For the CDR3, the DNA is TGTGCCAGCAGTCGGACTAGCGTATACACCGGGGAGCTGTTTTTT. It is translated as CASSRTSVYTGELFF.

The rearrangement uses TRBV13 and TRBJ2-5; the D gene is possibly TRBD1 (5 bases). With 1 base removed from V and 7 bases from J, the gap between germline ends came to 10 bases. Per germline, CDR1 PRHDT and CDR2 FYEKMQ (reference sequence). The CDR3 totals 13 residues. The CDR3 reads CASSLAGPRTQYF. The DNA of the CDR3 is TGTGCCAGCAGCTTAGCAGGGCCGAGGACCCAGTACTTC. The variable domain in full, with the rest retrieved from reference TRBV13 and TRBJ2-5, is AAGVIQSPRHLIKEKRETATLKCYPIPRHDTVYWYQQGPGQDPQFLISFYEKMQSDKGSIPDRFSAQQFSDYHSELNMSSLELGDSALYFCASSLAGPRTQYFGPGTRLLVL.

This clone showed up just a few times. The gene calls are TRBV27 and TRBJ1-2; D possibly corresponds to TRBD1 (5 bases). The CDR3 sequence is 13 residues long. Trimming left V 6 bases short and J 4 bases short, with 12 bases between. The germline V gene encodes CDR1 MNHEY and CDR2 SMNVEV (reference sequence). CDR3 protein: CASRNQGGYGYTF. CDR3 nucleotide sequence: TGTGCCAGCAGGAACCAGGGTGGCTATGGCTACACCTTC.

This sequence joins TRBV5-6 and TRBJ1-1, with D maybe TRBD1 (6 bases). CDR3 length equals 15 residues. Germline values: CDR1 SGHDT, CDR2 YYEEEE. Trimming removed 0 bases at V and 5 bases at J, with 14 bases between. CDR3 protein: CASSLVGGLGTEAFF. The CDR3 DNA is TGTGCCAGCAGCTTGGTGGGGGGGCTAGGGACTGAAGCTTTCTTT.

This chain links TRBV5-1 with TRBJ2-3, with 15 bases that match TRBD2. The junction had 11 bases not matched to a gene; V was cut back by 6 bases and J by 3 bases. Looked up from germline, CDR1 is SGHRS and CDR2 is YFSETQ. CDR3 length: 18 amino acids. The CDR3 loop reads CASKVSPGLAGGTDTQYF. The CDR3 DNA is TGCGCCAGCAAGGTGTCTCCGGGACTAGCGGGAGGAACAGATACGCAGTATTTT.

The CDR3 is CASSLGAESTYEQYF. Written as DNA, the CDR3 is TGTGCCAGCAGCTTAGGGGCAGAATCAACCTACGAGCAGTACTTC. The chain joins TRBV7-9 to TRBJ2-7; no clear D. Looked up from germline, CDR1 is SEHNR and CDR2 is FQNEAQ (reference sequence). The CDR3 contains 15 residues. Trimming removed 1 base from V and 2 bases from J, with 12 bases in between. Drawing the rest from reference TRBV7-9 and TRBJ2-7, the complete variable domain is DTGVSQNPRHKITKRGQNVTFRCDPISEHNRLYWYRQTLGQGPEFLTYFQNEAQLEKSRLLSDRFSAERPKGSFSTLEIQRTEQGDSAMYLCASSLGAESTYEQYFGPGTRLTVT.

The chain carries TRBV7-3 and TRBJ2-3; D is possibly TRBD2 (5 bases). Trimming pared 3 bases from V and 1 base from J, leaving 8 bases between. The V gene's germline CDR1 is SGHTA and CDR2 FQGTGA. The CDR3 totals 14 residues. The CDR3 is CASSFGVGTDTQYF. The CDR3 region has the DNA TGTGCCAGCAGCTTCGGGGTGGGCACAGATACGCAGTATTTT. The variable domain in full, completed from reference TRBV7-3 and TRBJ2-3, reads GAGVSQTPSNKVTEKGKYVELRCDPISGHTALYWYRQSLGQGPEFLIYFQGTGAADDSGLPNDRFFAVRPEGSVSTLKIQRTERGDSAVYLCASSFGVGTDTQYFGPGTRLTVL.

The rearrangement links TRBV2 to TRBJ2-3; 15 positions match TRBD2. Germline CDR1 SNHLY, CDR2 FYNNEI. The CDR3 is 22 amino acids. J gave up 6 bases and V 3 bases, and 22 bases lay outside the gene matches. The CDR3 spells CASSDNSRELRRGTSGGDTQYF. In DNA form, the CDR3 reads TGTGCCAGCAGTGATAATAGCCGAGAGCTTCGACGTGGGACTAGCGGGGGGGATACGCAGTATTTT.

This clone has a handful of counts. This chain joins TRBV18 and TRBJ1-3; 9 nucleotides agree with TRBD1. The CDR3 runs to 15 residues. CDR1 and CDR2 from the germline V gene are KGHSH and LQKENI. J lost 1 base, V lost 3 bases, and 1 base had no gene match. In nucleotides, the CDR3 is TGTGCCAGCTCACCGGGACAGGGATCTGGAAACACCATATATTTT. Translated, it gives CASSPGQGSGNTIYF.

V gene TRBV7-6 combines with J gene TRBJ2-1; 8 bases are a match to TRBD2. Germline values: CDR1 SGHVS, CDR2 FNYEAQ. The trim removed 0 bases at V and 4 bases at J, leaving 11 bases unmatched. The CDR3 consists of 18 residues. CDR3 nucleotides: TGTGCCAGCAGCTTAGCGCCGACTAGCGACTCCCCTTACAATGAGCAGTTCTTC. Translating gives CASSLAPTSDSPYNEQFF. The variable domain in full, with the rest retrieved from reference TRBV7-6 and TRBJ2-1, is GAGVSQSPRYKVTKRGQDVALRCDPISGHVSLYWYRQALGQGPEFLTYFNYEAQQDKSGLPNDRFSAERPEGSISTLTIQRTEQRDSAMYRCASSLAPTSDSPYNEQFFGPGTRLTVL.

The chain couples TRBV27 to TRBJ2-7, with 9 bases matching TRBD2. The germline V gene has CDR1 MNHEY and CDR2 SMNVEV (reference sequence). V gave up 6 bases and J gave up 7 bases; unmatched junction bases: 13. The CDR3 covers 15 residues. The CDR3 DNA reads TGTGCCAGCAGGAAGGGACTAGCAGGGTCAGGGGAGCAGTACTTC. This translates into CASRKGLAGSGEQYF.

V is TRBV12-2 and J is TRBJ2-4; TRBD2, the D gene given by the table, was not confirmed from the DNA. TRBV12-2 is marked as a pseudogene. This CDR3 has 18 residues. The CDR3 here is CASRFSSGRAESKNIQYF. For the CDR3, the DNA is TGTGCAAGTCGCTTTTCGAGCGGGAGGGCCGAGTCCAAAAACATTCAGTACTTC.

In this sample, this clone turned up a few times. V and J are TRBV11-2 and TRBJ2-7; the match to TRBD1 covers 11 bases. The CDR3 runs 16 residues. The J segment lost 0 bases and the V segment lost 3 bases, leaving 4 bases of the junction unmatched. Germline values: CDR1 SGHAT, CDR2 FQNNGV. CDR3 sequence reads: CASSFWTGGNSYEQYF. The CDR3 bases are TGTGCCAGCAGCTTCTGGACAGGGGGCAACTCCTACGAGCAGTACTTC.

The chain couples TRBV5-1 to TRBJ1-2; TRBD1 aligns across 7 bases. CDR3 length: 17 residues. The V gene end was trimmed by 1 base and the J gene end by 0 bases; junction bases not matched to a gene: 9. Germline CDR1 and CDR2: SGHRS and YFSETQ. The CDR3 nucleotides are TGCGCCAGCAGCTTGAGCCCTGGGACAGATACTAACTATGGCTACACCTTC. It encodes CASSLSPGTDTNYGYTF.

The chain has TRBV29-1 and TRBJ2-3; 11 bases align to TRBD2. V lost 4 bases and J lost 7; bases outside the gene matches: 4. This CDR3 is built from 13 residues. Germline assignment: CDR1 SQVTM and CDR2 ANQGSEA. In DNA, the CDR3 is TGCAGCGTTGGCCTAGCGGGAGGCAATACGCAGTATTTT. Translating gives CSVGLAGGNTQYF.

The rearrangement uses TRBV18 and TRBJ2-7, with D tentatively TRBD2 (6 bases). The CDR3 extends over 14 amino acids. Germline V gives CDR1 KGHSH, CDR2 LQKENI. Trimming took off 6 bases at V and 2 bases at J, with 14 bases between the two ends. The CDR3 DNA is TGTGCCAGCTCCCCAGAGACTAGTCCCTACGAGCAGTACTTC. This codes for CASSPETSPYEQYF. Complete variable domain (other parts from reference TRBV18 and TRBJ2-7): NAGVMQNPRHLVRRRGQEARLRCSPMKGHSHVYWYRQLPEEGLKFMVYLQKENIIDESGMPKERFSAEFPKEGPSILRIQQVVRGDSAAYFCASSPETSPYEQYFGPGTRLTVT.

The chain links TRBV10-3 to TRBJ1-2, with D possibly matching TRBD1 (6 bases). The ends were cut back, 10 bases at V and 6 bases at J, with 18 bases in the middle. CDR3 length: 13 amino acids. The V gene's germline CDR1 is ENHRY and CDR2 SYGVKD. CDR3 DNA: TGTGCCACACAGGGAGCGGGACTCAATGGCTACACCTTC. This gives the protein CATQGAGLNGYTF.

The rearrangement links TRBV6-5 to TRBJ2-2, with D unclear. The CDR3 is made up of 14 amino acids. V gave up 0 bases and J gave up 6 bases, with 8 bases separating them. Germline V gene sequence: CDR1 MNHEY, CDR2 SVGAGI. The CDR3 DNA is TGTGCCAGCAGTTACTCGTTAAGCCCCGGGGAGCTGTTTTTT. The encoded protein is CASSYSLSPGELFF.

This chain connects TRBV19 to TRBJ2-2; TRBD2 matches at 15 bases. The CDR3 is 17 amino acids. Trimming cost V 9 bases and J 8 bases; bases outside gene matches: 13. Germline lookup yields CDR1 LNHDA and CDR2 SQIVND (reference sequence). The CDR3 nucleotides are TGTGCCAGCCAGCAAAGTATCGGGACTAGCGGGAGGGGGGAGCTGTTTTTT. Its translation is CASQQSIGTSGRGELFF. Looking up the rest from reference TRBV19 and TRBJ2-2 gives the full variable domain: DGGITQSPKYLFRKEGQNVTLSCEQNLNHDAMYWYRQDPGQGLRLIYYSQIVNDFQKGDIAEGYSVSREKKESFPLTVTSAQKNPTAFYLCASQQSIGTSGRGELFFGEGSRLTVL.